A single T cell receptor (beta chain) is shown here with its context. The data were obtained in a study of shared clonotypes between healthy human individuals. Replicate PCRs for sorted subsets used roughly 200 ng DNA; this equaled some 30,000 T cell genomes. The table came from immunoSEQ multiplex PCR; TCRdb's copy has only in-frame clones and leaves some out. The data hold some 2 million clones, with roughly 95% observed a single time. The study separated CD4+ cells into CD45RA+ naive and CD45RA-negative memory subsets. The CDR3 runs to 13 residues. The ends were cut back, 1 base at V and 6 bases at J, with 7 bases in the middle. Germline CDR1 is MNHEY and CDR2 is SVGAGI.

The receptor comes from a man younger than 30 in good health. The J gene is TRBJ1-5, the V gene TRBV6-5; no clear D. Sequences were obtained from naive CD4+ T cells sorted from blood. Subset reported: CD45RA+ positively selected. CDR3 residues: CASSYYEGQPQHF. The CDR3 region has the DNA TGTGCCAGCAGTTACTACGAGGGTCAGCCCCAGCATTTT.